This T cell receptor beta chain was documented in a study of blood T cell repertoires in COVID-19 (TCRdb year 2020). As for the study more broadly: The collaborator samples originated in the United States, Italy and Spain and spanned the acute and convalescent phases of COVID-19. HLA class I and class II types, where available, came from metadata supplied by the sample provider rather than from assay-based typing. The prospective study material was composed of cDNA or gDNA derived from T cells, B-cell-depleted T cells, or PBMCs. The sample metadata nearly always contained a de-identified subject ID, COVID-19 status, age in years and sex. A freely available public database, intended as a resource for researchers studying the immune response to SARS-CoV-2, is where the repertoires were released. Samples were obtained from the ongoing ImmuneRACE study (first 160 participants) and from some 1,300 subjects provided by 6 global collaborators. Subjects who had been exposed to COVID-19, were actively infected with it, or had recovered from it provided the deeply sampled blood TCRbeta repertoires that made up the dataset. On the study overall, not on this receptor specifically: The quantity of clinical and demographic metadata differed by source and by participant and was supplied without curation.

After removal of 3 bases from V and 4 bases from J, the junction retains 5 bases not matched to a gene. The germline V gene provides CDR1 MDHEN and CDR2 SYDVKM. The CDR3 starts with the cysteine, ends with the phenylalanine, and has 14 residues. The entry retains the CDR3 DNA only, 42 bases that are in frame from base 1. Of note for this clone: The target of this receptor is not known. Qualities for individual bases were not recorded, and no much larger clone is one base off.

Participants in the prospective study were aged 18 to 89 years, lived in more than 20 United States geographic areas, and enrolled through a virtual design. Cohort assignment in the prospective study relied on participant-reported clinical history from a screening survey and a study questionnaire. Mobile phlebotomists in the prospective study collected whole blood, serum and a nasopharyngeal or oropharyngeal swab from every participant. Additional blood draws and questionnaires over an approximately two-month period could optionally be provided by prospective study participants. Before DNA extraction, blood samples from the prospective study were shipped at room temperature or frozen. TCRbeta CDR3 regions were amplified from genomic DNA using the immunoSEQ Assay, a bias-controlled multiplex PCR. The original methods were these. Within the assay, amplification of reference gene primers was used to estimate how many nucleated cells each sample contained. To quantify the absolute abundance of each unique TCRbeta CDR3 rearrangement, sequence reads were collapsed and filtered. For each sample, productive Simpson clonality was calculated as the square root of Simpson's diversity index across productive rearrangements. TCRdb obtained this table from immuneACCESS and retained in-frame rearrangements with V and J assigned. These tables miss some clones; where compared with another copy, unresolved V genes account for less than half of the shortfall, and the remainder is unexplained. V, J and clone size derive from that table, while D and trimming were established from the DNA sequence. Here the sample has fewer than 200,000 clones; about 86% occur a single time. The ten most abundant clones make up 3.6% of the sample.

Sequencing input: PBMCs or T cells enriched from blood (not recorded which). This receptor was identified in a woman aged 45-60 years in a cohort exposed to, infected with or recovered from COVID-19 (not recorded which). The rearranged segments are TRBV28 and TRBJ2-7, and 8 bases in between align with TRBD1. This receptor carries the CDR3 CASSLFGQGYEQYF. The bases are TGTGCCAGCAGTTTGTTTGGACAGGGTTACGAGCAGTACTTC.